The entry that follows covers one T cell receptor (beta chain) sequence. This clone occurred once. Its binding antigen is unknown. No clone much larger than this one lies a single base away; base qualities are absent. These data come from a study of shared clonotypes between healthy human individuals (dated by TCRdb to about 2020). A note on the overall study: The cohort included a few men and a couple of women between 18 and 49 years of age. Per donor, three plates each were used for CD4 naive and CD4 memory, two for CD8 naive, and one for CD8 memory. To estimate repertoire size and how much clonotype sharing occurs between individuals, the study deeply sequenced the blood TCR repertoires of about 5 healthy adults. To increase sequencing depth and limit assay-specific biases, different laboratories used diverse techniques to prepare libraries and sequence TCR repertoires. Per donor, leukapheresis produced somewhere between about 0.94 and 9.5 billion PBMCs.

V and J are trimmed by 6 bases and 6 bases, and the gene matches miss 4 bases of the junction. The CDR3 starts with the cysteine, ends with the phenylalanine, and has 13 residues. Only the CDR3 DNA is retained, 39 bases long and in frame from the first base. Reading the germline V gene (reference sequence) gives CDR1 MNHNY and CDR2 SVGAGI. The paper's findings and limits, for the study overall: Based on pairwise subsampling, the degree of clonotype sharing among donors was expected to be affected by sequencing depth. Compared with non-shared clonotypes, the clonotypes found in all four sorted-subset donors had higher generation probabilities. Roughly 5% of naive CD4, 3% to 4% of naive CD8, 2.3% of memory CD4, and approximately 0.4% of memory CD8 clonotypes were shared across a few donors. Rarefaction of sorted-subset datasets indicated incomplete sequencing despite the large sequencing depth. Sampling was restricted to blood, and TCR repertoires in tissues likely differ from the TCR repertoires found in blood. Naive subsets generally had larger estimated clonotype richness than memory subsets. Because the study included a small number of donors, the genetic and exposure-history diversity represented was limited.

Healthy HIV-negative adults with no recently reported acute infections or vaccinations were included as donors. Every donor was a Caucasian adult residing in Nashville, Tennessee, USA. CD4+ T cells were enriched by magnetic negative selection; naive cells were then positively selected on CD45RA, and the negative fraction formed the memory subset. Blood was collected by leukapheresis, and PBMCs were isolated by Ficoll-Histopaque density gradient centrifugation and then cryopreserved in liquid nitrogen vapor phase. Analytical flow cytometry was used to check the purity and quantity of each magnetically sorted T cell population. Genomic DNA was isolated from every sorted fraction and measured by UV absorbance on a Nanodrop 2000c. TCR CDR3 regions were amplified from genomic DNA by multiplex PCR using the deep immunoSEQ assay. Extracted genomic DNA from each cell subset was distributed evenly across all wells of several immunoSEQ 96-well plates, and each plate was treated as a replicate. For sorted subsets, roughly 190 ng of genomic DNA, equivalent to 25,000 to 35,000 T cell genomes, went into each replicate PCR. Purified libraries were measured with a Qubit 3.0 fluorometer, size-checked on a Bioanalyzer 2100, and measured again with the KAPA Library Quantification kit. Every immunoSEQ 96-well plate was sequenced on a separate single-read 150-cycle Illumina NextSeq 550 flow cell. Regarding the original processing steps: Because the immunoSEQ output held only junctional sequences and lacked quality scores, the filtering could not match the filtering applied to full-length reads. To assign V/J genes and CDR3, sequences were annotated against IMGT germline references using PyIR, a Python wrapper for IgBLAST v1.9. Any read was removed if the V/J assignment was weak (E-value above 1e-6), the CDR3 was missing, or the read contained stop codons, out-of-frame junctions, or ambiguous translated residues. V3J clonotypes were defined as sequences sharing an identical inferred V gene, J gene, and CDR3 amino acid sequence. Percentage overlap between repertoires was computed as shared unique clonotypes divided by the size of the smaller repertoire. RTK rarefaction, the Chao1 estimator, and Recon v2.1 estimates of unobserved clonotypes were used to assess repertoire richness. Generation probabilities were computed with OLGA for all TCRbeta clonotypes obtained by the gDNA method from several donors. The source is immuneACCESS, and TCRdb retained only in-frame sequences with V and J called. Part of the clones is not carried over; for the studies checked, unresolved V genes explain less than half of this, and the remainder is unexplained. That table gives V, J and clone size, and the DNA gave D and trimming. Recorded for this sample are 550,000 to 850,000 clones; 55% to 80% of them occurred a single time. The ten largest clones take up under 2% of the sample.

The chain employs TRBV6-6 and TRBJ2-2, and 7 junctional nucleotides match TRBD1. The sequenced material came from memory CD4+ T cells sorted from blood. The cell subset or site label corresponds to: CD45RA-negative fraction. The receptor was isolated from a woman in her 30s in good health. The CDR3 sequence is CASRTGFPGELFF. The DNA is TGTGCCAGCAGGACAGGGTTCCCCGGGGAGCTGTTTTTT.